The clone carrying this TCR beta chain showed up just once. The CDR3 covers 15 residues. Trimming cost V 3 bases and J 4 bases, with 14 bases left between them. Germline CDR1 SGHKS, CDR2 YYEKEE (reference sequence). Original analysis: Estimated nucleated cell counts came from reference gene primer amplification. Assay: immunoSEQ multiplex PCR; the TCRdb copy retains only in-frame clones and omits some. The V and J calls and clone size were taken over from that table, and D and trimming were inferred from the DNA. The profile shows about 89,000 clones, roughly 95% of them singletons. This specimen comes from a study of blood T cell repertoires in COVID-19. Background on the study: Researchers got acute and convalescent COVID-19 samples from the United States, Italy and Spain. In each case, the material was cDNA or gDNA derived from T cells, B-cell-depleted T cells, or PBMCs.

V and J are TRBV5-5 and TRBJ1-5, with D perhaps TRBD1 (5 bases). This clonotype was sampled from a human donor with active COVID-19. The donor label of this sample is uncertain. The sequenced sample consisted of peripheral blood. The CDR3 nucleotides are TGTGCCAGCAGCTCCCGTGGGGCAGAGAATCAGCCCCAGCATTTT. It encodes CASSSRGAENQPQHF.